This TCR beta chain was sequenced for a study of blood T cell repertoires in COVID-19. The V gene lost 4 bases and the J gene lost 4 bases, with 14 bases spanning the gap. The CDR3 has 16 amino acids. Germline V gives CDR1 ENHRY, CDR2 SYGVKD. Produced via immunoSEQ multiplex PCR; TCRdb's table is partial and in-frame only. The table lists more than 250,000 clones, roughly 88% of them singletons, with roughly 1.2% in the top ten. Clinical history reported by participants formed the basis on which cohorts were assigned. The chain is built from TRBV10-3 and TRBJ2-6; D not certain. Input material: PBMCs or T cells enriched from blood (not recorded which). The clonotype was recovered from a woman in her thirties or forties with acute COVID-19. The CDR3 DNA sequence: TGTGCCATCAGTGTTTCCCCCAATACAGGGGCCAACGTCCTGACTTTC. Translation gives CAISVSPNTGANVLTF.